This T cell receptor (beta chain) was sequenced during a study of radiation and T cells in renal cell carcinoma. The overall study: Nephrectomy followed 15 Gy stereotactic body radiation by 4 weeks. Whole-study results and caveats: In blood, top tumor clones expanded by 2 weeks, shrinking by 4.

Germline-derived CDR1 and CDR2 are MNHNS and SASEGT. CDR3 length: 13 residues. V was cut by 3 bases and J by 7 bases, with 10 bases left in between. In regard to this clone: The antigen is not known.

Sequencing used immunoSEQ multiplex PCR; TCRdb keeps in-frame clones, though not all of them. The data show 130,000 or so clones, less than 85% seen once. Time point here: baseline pretreatment blood. Treatment reported: 15 Gy SBRT to primary tumor, nephrectomy 4 weeks later. The chain couples TRBV6-1 to TRBJ2-4; unclear D gene. This clonotype originated in a woman between 45 and 60 years old with renal cell carcinoma. Material: blood, obtained from a patient whose treatment included radiotherapy and nephrectomy. The CDR3: CASSDSGTNIQYF. The CDR3 DNA follows: TGTGCCAGCAGTGATTCTGGAACTAACATTCAGTACTTC.